These T cell receptor beta chains were read from a single sample in a study of immune evolution from preneoplasia to lung adenocarcinoma. The data were produced by immunoSEQ multiplex PCR, yet TCRdb's version contains in-frame clones alone and is incomplete. The table records about 3,400 clones, 75% of them present only once. The specimen was FFPE lung adenocarcinoma in situ tissue. These TCRs come from a person between 60 and 80 years old with lung adenocarcinoma. Each CDR3 is given with its conserved first and last residue. The D gene is left open where the match is weak. Clone size is stated in some rows and not others, as once, few, many or a class when expanded.

V	J	size	D	CDR3	DNA
TRBV28	TRBJ2-7	NA	TRBD2	CASSATSGGHYEQYF	TGTGCCAGCAGTGCGACTAGCGGGGGCCACTACGAGCAGTACTTC
TRBV29-1	TRBJ1-2	NA	TRBD1	CSVLETGDYGYTF	TGCAGCGTTCTAGAGACAGGGGACTATGGCTACACCTTC
TRBV7-6	TRBJ2-7	few	TRBD2	CASSSQAGGQPRQYF	TGTGCCAGCAGCTCACAAGCGGGGGGACAGCCTAGGCAGTACTTC
TRBV9	TRBJ1-1	NA	NA	CASSPGYRAGNTEAFF	TGTGCCAGCAGCCCGGGCTACAGGGCTGGGAACACTGAAGCTTTCTTT
TRBV5-4	TRBJ1-1	NA	TRBD1	CASSRDREGGEAFF	TGTGCCAGCAGCCGGGACAGGGAGGGTGGTGAAGCTTTCTTT
TRBV9	TRBJ2-7	NA	TRBD2	CASSVEPGAGGGEQYF	TGTGCCAGCAGCGTAGAACCAGGGGCTGGCGGGGGGGAGCAGTACTTC
TRBV4-2	TRBJ2-3	NA	NA	CASSQEWRGDTDTQYF	TGTGCCAGCAGCCAAGAATGGCGGGGAGACACAGATACGCAGTATTTT
TRBV27	TRBJ1-6	NA	NA	CASRSRQDYNSPLHF	TGTGCCAGCAGAAGCCGACAGGACTATAATTCACCCCTCCACTTT
TRBV11-3	TRBJ2-2	NA	NA	CASSLHIGELFF	TGTGCCAGCAGCTTACATATCGGGGAGCTGTTTTTT
TRBV4-2	TRBJ2-6	NA	NA	CASSQDSGRGGGANVLTF	TGTGCCAGCAGCCAAGATTCAGGCAGGGGCGGTGGGGCCAACGTCCTGACTTTC
TRBV5-5	TRBJ1-2	NA	NA	CASSFLRGYTF	TGTGCCAGCAGCTTCCTGAGGGGCTACACCTTC
TRBV4-3	TRBJ1-2	few	NA	CASSQDLTAGNYGYTF	TGCGCCAGCAGCCAAGACCTGACGGCGGGAAACTATGGCTACACCTTC